This T cell receptor (beta chain) was sequenced in a study of blood T cell repertoires in COVID-19. The CDR3 runs 13 residues. The V gene lost 0 bases and the J gene lost 6 bases, with 9 bases spanning the gap. The germline CDR1 and CDR2 sequences are LNHNV and YYDKDF (reference sequence). Only in-frame clones appear in the TCRdb table, and some are missing; sequencing was by immunoSEQ multiplex PCR. The sample yields over 100,000 clones, 86% seen once. The receptor was derived from a man aged 35-49 years with acute or convalescent COVID-19. The material sequenced was peripheral blood. This chain links TRBV15 with TRBJ2-7; tentatively, D is TRBD2 (6 bases). The chain's CDR3 is CATSRDRGGEQYF. CDR3 coding DNA: TGTGCCACCAGCAGAGATAGGGGAGGCGAGCAGTACTTC.